This T cell receptor (beta chain) was sequenced during a study of T cell repertoires in cytomegalovirus infection. TCRdb reprocessed the reads with MiXCR, giving one entry per CDR3 protein. The data show nearly 700,000 distinct CDR3 sequences, 33% seen once. The CDR3 is 13 residues long. In germline, CDR1 is MNHGY, CDR2 SAAAGT. V was pared by 6 bases and J by 3 bases, with 12 bases between. For this clonotype: What it binds is unknown.

The source is a human donor in good health (CMV status not recorded). Some clones in this sample may be carry-over from other donors' samples. The source material was cultured PBMCs, sampled from culture after CMV antigen stimulation. The chain employs TRBV6-8 and TRBJ2-7; D unclear. As DNA, the CDR3 is TGTGCCAGCAGGAGAAACCCATACTACGAGCAGTACTTC. This translates into CASRRNPYYEQYF.